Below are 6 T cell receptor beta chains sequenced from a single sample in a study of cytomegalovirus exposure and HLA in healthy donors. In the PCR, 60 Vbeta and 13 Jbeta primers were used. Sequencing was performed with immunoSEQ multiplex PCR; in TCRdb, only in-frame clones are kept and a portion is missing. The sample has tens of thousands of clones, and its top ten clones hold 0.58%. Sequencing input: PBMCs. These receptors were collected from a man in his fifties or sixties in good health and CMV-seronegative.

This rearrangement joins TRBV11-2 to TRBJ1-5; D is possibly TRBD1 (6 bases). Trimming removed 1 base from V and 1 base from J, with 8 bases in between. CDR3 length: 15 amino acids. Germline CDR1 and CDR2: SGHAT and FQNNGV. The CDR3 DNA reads TGTGCCAGCAGCTTAGCCGGACAGAGCAATCAGCCCCAGCATTTT. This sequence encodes CASSLAGQSNQPQHF.

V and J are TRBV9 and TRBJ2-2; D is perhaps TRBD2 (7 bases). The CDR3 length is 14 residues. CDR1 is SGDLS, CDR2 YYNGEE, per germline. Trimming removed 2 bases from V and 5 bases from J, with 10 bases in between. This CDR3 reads CASSVGGGTGELFF. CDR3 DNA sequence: TGTGCCAGCAGCGTGGGAGGGGGTACCGGGGAGCTGTTTTTT.

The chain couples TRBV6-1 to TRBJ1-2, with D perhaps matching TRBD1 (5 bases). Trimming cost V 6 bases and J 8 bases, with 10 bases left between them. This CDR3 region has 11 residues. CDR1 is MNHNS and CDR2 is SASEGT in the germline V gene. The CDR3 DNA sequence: TGTGCCAGCAGACCGGGACTGGGCTACACCTTC. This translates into CASRPGLGYTF.

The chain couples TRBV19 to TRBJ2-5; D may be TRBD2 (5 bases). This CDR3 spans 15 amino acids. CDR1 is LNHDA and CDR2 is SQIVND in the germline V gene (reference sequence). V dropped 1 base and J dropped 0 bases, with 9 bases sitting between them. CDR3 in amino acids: CASSIGLDYQETQYF. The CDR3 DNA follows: TGTGCCAGTAGTATAGGCCTGGACTACCAAGAGACCCAGTACTTC.

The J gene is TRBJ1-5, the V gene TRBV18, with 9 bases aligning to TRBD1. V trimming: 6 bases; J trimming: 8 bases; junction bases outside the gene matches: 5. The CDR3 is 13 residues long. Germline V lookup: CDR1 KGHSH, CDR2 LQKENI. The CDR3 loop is CASSRDRAEPQHF. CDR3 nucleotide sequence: TGTGCCAGCTCCCGGGACAGGGCCGAGCCCCAGCATTTT.

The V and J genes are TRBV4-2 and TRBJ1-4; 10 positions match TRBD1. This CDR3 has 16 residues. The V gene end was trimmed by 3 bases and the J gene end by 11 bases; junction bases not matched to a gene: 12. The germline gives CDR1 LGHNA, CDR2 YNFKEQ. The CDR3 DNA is TGTGCCAGCAGCCATGACGGGACAGGGGTTATGACGAAACTGTTTTTT. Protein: CASSHDGTGVMTKLFF.